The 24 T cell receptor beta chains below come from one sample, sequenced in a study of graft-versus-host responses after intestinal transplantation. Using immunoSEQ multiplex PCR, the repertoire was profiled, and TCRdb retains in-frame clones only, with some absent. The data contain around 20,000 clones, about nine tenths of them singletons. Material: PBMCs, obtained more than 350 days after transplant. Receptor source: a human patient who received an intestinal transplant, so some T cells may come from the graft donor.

The CDR3 DNA sequence: TGCGCCAGCAGCTTGGGACAGCCCATGAACACTGAAGCTTTCTTT. Encoded protein: CASSLGQPMNTEAFF. The rearrangement uses TRBV5-1 and TRBJ1-1; weak D call: TRBD1 (5 bases). This CDR3 has 15 residues. V was trimmed by 0 bases and J by 0 bases, leaving 9 bases between them. From germline, CDR1 is SGHRS and CDR2 YFSETQ.

This CDR3 is CSVGTGDGYTF. The CDR3 coding sequence is TGCAGCGTTGGCACAGGGGATGGCTACACCTTC. This chain connects TRBV29-1 to TRBJ1-2; 7 bases are shared with TRBD1. Germline V gene data show CDR1 as SQVTM and CDR2 as ANQGSEA. There are 11 residues in the CDR3. The junction had 2 bases not matched to a gene; V was cut back by 4 bases and J by 6 bases.

The CDR3 DNA is TGTGCCAGCAGTTTGTCCCGGGGGACTGAAGCTTTCTTT. This gives the protein CASSLSRGTEAFF. The gene calls are TRBV6-5 and TRBJ1-1; maybe TRBD1 (5 bases). Germline V CDR1 and CDR2: MNHEY, SVGAGI. The CDR3 loop spans 13 amino acids. V dropped 4 bases and J dropped 5 bases, with 11 bases sitting between them.

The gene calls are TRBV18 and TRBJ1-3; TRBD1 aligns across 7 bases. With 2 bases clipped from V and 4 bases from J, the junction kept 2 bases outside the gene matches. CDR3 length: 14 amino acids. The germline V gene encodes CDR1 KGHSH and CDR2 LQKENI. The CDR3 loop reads CASSPETGGNTIYF. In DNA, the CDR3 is TGTGCCAGCTCACCAGAGACAGGGGGAAACACCATATATTTT.

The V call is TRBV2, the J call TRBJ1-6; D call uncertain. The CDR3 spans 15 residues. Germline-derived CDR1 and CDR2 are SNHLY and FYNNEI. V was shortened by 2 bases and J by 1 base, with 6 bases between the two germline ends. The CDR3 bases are TGTGCCAGCAGTGAATGGCCATCCTATAATTCACCCCTCCACTTT. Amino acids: CASSEWPSYNSPLHF.

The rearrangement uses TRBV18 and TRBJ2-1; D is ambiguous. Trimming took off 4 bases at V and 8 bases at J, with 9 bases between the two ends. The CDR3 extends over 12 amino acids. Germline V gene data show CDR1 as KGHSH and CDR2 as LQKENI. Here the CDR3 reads CASSLRRDEQFF. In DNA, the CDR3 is TGTGCCAGCTCACTCAGACGGGATGAGCAGTTCTTC.

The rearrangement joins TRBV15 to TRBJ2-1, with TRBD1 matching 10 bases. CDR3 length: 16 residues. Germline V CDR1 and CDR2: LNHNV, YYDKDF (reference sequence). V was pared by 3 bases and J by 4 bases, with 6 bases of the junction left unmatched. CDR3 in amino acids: CATSSKGQGDYNEQFF. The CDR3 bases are TGTGCCACCAGCAGTAAAGGACAGGGGGATTACAATGAGCAGTTCTTC.

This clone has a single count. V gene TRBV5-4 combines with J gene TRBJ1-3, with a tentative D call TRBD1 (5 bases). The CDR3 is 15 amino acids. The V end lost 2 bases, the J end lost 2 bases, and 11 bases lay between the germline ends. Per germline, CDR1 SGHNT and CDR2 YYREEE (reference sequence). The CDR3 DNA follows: TGTGCCAGCAGCTTCGACGGCAGGGCTGGAAACACCATATATTTT. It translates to CASSFDGRAGNTIYF.

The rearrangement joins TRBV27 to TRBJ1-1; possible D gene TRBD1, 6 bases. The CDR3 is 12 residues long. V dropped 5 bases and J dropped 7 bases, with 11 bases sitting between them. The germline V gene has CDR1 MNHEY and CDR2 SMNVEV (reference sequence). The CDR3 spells CASSPTGIEAFF. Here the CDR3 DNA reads TGTGCCAGCAGTCCGACAGGAATTGAAGCTTTCTTT.

The CDR3 DNA is TGTGCCAGCAGCCCCTTTTGCCCAAAGGGGTTTTTTTACGAGCAGTACTTC. This codes for CASSPFCPKGFFYEQYF. The chain joins TRBV7-2 to TRBJ2-7; perhaps TRBD1 as D (5 bases). This CDR3 is built from 17 residues. Germline V CDR1 and CDR2: SGHTA, FQGNSA. Trimming removed 5 bases from V and 4 bases from J, with 24 bases in between.

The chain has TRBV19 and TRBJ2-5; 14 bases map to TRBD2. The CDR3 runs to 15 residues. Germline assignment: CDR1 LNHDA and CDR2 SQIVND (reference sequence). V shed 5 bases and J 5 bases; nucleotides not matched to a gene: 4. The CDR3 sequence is CASSSGTSGSETQYF. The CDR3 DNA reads TGTGCCAGTAGTTCCGGGACTAGCGGGAGTGAGACCCAGTACTTC.

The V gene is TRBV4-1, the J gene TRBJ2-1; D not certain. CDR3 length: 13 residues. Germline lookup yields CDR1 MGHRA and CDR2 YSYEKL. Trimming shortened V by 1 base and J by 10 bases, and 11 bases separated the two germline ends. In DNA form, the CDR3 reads TGCGCCAGCAGCCAAGTGGCAGCCTTGGAGCAGTTCTTC. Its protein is CASSQVAALEQFF.

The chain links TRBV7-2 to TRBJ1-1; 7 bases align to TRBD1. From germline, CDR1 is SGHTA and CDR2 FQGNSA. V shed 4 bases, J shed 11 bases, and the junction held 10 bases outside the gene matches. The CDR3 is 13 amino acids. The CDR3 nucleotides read TGTGCCAGCAGCTCCATAGGGGGCGGTGAGGCTTTCTTT. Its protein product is CASSSIGGGEAFF.

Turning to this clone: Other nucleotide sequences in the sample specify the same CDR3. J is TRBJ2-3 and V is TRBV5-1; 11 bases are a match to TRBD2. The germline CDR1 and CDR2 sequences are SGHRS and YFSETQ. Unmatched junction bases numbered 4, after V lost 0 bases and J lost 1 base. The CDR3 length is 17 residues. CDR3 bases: TGCGCCAGCAGCTTGGAACTAGCGGGAGTAGGCACAGATACGCAGTATTTT. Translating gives CASSLELAGVGTDTQYF.

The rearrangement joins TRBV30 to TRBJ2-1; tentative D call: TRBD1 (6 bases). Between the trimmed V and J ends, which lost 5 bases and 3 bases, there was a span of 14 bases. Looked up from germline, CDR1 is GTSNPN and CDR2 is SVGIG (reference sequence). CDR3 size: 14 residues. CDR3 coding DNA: TGTGCCTGGGAACAGGGTCTCGGCTACAATGAGCAGTTCTTC. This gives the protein CAWEQGLGYNEQFF.

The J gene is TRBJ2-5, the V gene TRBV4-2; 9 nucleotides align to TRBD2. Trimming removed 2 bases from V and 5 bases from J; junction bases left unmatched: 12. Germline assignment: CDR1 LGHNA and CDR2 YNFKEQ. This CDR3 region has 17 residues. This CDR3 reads CASSQISGGGAGETQYF. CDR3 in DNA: TGTGCCAGCAGCCAAATCTCCGGCGGGGGGGCCGGGGAGACCCAGTACTTC.

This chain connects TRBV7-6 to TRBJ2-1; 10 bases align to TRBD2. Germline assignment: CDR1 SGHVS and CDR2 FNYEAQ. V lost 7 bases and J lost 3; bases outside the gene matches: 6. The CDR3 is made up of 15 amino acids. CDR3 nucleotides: TGTGCCAGCAAGTCCACTAGCGGGATCTACAATGAGCAGTTCTTC. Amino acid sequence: CASKSTSGIYNEQFF.

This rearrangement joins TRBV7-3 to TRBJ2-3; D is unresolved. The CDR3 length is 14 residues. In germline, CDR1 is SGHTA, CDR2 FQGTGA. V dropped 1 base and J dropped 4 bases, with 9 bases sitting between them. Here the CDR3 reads CASSLNADADTQYF. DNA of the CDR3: TGTGCCAGCAGCTTAAACGCGGACGCAGATACGCAGTATTTT.

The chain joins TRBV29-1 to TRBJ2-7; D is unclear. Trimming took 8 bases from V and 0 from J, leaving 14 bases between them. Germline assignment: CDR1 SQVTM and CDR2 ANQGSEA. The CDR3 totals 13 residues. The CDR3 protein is CSSLDGSSYEQYF. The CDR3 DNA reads TGCAGCTCCCTCGACGGAAGCTCCTACGAGCAGTACTTC.

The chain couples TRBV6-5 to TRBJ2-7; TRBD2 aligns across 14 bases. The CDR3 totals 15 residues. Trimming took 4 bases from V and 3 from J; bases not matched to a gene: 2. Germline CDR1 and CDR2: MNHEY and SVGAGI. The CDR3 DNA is TGTGCCAGCAGTTCTGGACTAGCGGGGGGCTACGAGCAGTACTTC. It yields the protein CASSSGLAGGYEQYF.

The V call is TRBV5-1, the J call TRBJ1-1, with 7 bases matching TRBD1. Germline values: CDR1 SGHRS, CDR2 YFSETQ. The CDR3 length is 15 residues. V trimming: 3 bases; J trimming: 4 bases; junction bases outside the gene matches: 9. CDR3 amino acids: CASSWGDRKGTEAFF. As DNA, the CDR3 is TGCGCCAGCAGCTGGGGGGACAGAAAGGGCACTGAAGCTTTCTTT.

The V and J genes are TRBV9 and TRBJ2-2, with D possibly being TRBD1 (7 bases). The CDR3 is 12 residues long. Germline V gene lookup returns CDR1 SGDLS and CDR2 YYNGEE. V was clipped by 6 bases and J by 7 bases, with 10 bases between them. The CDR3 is CASNQGGGELFF. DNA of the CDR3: TGTGCCAGCAACCAGGGGGGCGGGGAGCTGTTTTTT.

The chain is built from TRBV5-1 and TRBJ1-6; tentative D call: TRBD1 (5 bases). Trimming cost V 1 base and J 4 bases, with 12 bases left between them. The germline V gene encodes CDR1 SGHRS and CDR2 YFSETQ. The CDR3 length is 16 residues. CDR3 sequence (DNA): TGCGCCAGCAGCTTGCAGCAGGGTGGTTATAATTCACCCCTCCACTTT. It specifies CASSLQQGGYNSPLHF.

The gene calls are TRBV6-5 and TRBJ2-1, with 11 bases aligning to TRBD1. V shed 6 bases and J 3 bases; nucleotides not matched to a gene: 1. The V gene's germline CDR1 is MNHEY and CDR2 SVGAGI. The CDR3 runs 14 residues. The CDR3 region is CASRGTGGYNEQFF. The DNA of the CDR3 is TGTGCCAGCAGAGGGACAGGGGGCTACAATGAGCAGTTCTTC.